What follows is one T cell receptor (beta chain) and its context. Per the authors' pipeline: Amplification from reference gene primers served as the basis for estimated nucleated cell counts. Clones were sequenced by immunoSEQ multiplex PCR, and TCRdb holds only the in-frame ones, with some missing. V and J calls and clone size are as listed in that table; D and trimming were resolved from the DNA. The table has around 70,000 clones, roughly nine tenths seen once; the top ten hold approximately 1.5%. The CDR3 consists of 15 residues. V shed 1 base and J shed 5 bases, with 12 bases lying between them. The germline gives CDR1 LNHDA, CDR2 SQIVND (reference sequence). The data derive from a study of blood T cell repertoires in COVID-19.

This chain uses TRBV19 with TRBJ2-1; D possibly corresponds to TRBD1 (5 bases). This TCR was recovered from a man aged 45-65 years with acute or convalescent COVID-19. The material sequenced was peripheral blood. CDR3 bases: TGTGCCAGTAGTATAGTAAGGGGCGGTGACAATGAGCAGTTCTTC. It yields the protein CASSIVRGGDNEQFF.